Below are 5 T cell receptor beta chains sequenced from a single sample in a study of technical replicates of blood from a handful of donors. The protocol was immunoSEQ multiplex PCR, while the TCRdb copy is restricted to in-frame clones and leaves out a portion. This sample yields approximately 73,000 clones, of which over 90% are seen a single time; roughly 0.37% belongs to the top ten. Sequenced material: T cells isolated from PBMCs. The receptor source for this set is a human donor in good health.

V and J are TRBV28 and TRBJ2-1; 8 bases line up with TRBD1. J lost 8 bases, V lost 6 bases, and 12 bases had no gene match. There are 15 residues in the CDR3. Germline loops: CDR1 MDHEN, CDR2 SYDVKM. CDR3 region: CASSAGQAALDEQFF. The CDR3 DNA is TGTGCCAGCAGCGCGGGACAGGCCGCACTCGATGAGCAGTTCTTC.

V and J are TRBV28 and TRBJ2-7; 10 bases are shared with TRBD2. Germline CDR1 MDHEN, CDR2 SYDVKM. This CDR3 spans 13 amino acids. V lost 7 bases, J lost 2 bases, and 2 bases stayed unmatched. CDR3 in amino acids: CASILAGAYEQYF. CDR3 nucleotide sequence: TGTGCCAGCATTCTAGCGGGAGCCTACGAGCAGTACTTC.

V gene TRBV28 combines with J gene TRBJ2-7; possibly TRBD1 for D (6 bases). Germline V gene sequence: CDR1 MDHEN, CDR2 SYDVKM. The CDR3 contains 16 residues. V shed 5 bases and J shed 1 base, with 18 bases lying between them. CDR3 protein: CASSDPQGGQSYEQYF. The CDR3 DNA reads as TGTGCCAGCAGTGACCCCCAGGGCGGACAGTCCTACGAGCAGTACTTC. Full variable domain (outside the CDR3, taken from reference TRBV28 and TRBJ2-7): DVKVTQSSRYLVKRTGEKVFLECVQDMDHENMFWYRQDPGLGLRLIYFSYDVKMKEKGDIPEGYSVSREKKERFSLILESASTNQTSMYLCASSDPQGGQSYEQYFGPGTRLTVT.

V gene TRBV15 combines with J gene TRBJ2-3; TRBD2 aligns across 7 bases. V dropped 8 bases and J dropped 2; count of bases not matched to a gene: 4. CDR3 length: 13 residues. Germline V gene lookup returns CDR1 LNHNV and CDR2 YYDKDF (reference sequence). In DNA form, the CDR3 reads TGTGCCACCCAACTAGCGATCACAGATACGCAGTATTTT. Amino acid sequence: CATQLAITDTQYF. The whole variable domain, remainder taken from reference TRBV15 and TRBJ2-3, is DAMVIQNPRYQVTQFGKPVTLSCSQTLNHNVMYWYQQKSSQAPKLLFHYYDKDFNNEADTPDNFQSRRPNTSFCFLDIRSPGLGDTAMYLCATQLAITDTQYFGPGTRLTVL.

The CDR3, as DNA: TGTGCCAGCAGTGTACAAGGGGCAGGGGGTCATCGTCAGCCCCAGCATTTT. Translated: CASSVQGAGGHRQPQHF. V gene TRBV6-1 combines with J gene TRBJ1-5, with 7 bases that match TRBD1. This CDR3 region has 17 residues. Germline assignment: CDR1 MNHNS and CDR2 SASEGT. With V trimmed by 4 bases and J by 6 bases, 15 bases remained unmatched.